These 4 T cell receptor beta chains came from one sample sequenced in a study of metastatic and nonmetastatic thyroid tumors. TCRdb re-called the PCR reads through MiXCR. The sample has tens of thousands of clones, roughly 29% seen once; the top ten hold roughly 14%. Thyroid surgery had not been preceded by any treatment in any patient. Sequenced sample: blood. The receptor source for this set is a female donor with papillary thyroid cancer or a benign thyroid nodule (not recorded which). Some clones in this sample may be carry-over from other donors' samples.

By share, this clone counts as medium-sized (0.01 to 0.1%). The genes are TRBV12-3 or TRBV12-4 and TRBJ1-1; D uncertain. V lost 5 bases, J lost 5 bases, and 3 bases lay in between. The CDR3 is 10 residues long. The CDR3 here is CASSATEAFF. The CDR3 region has the DNA TGTGCCAGCAGTGCTACTGAAGCTTTCTTT.

This clone was detected ten times or more. The V gene is TRBV29-1, the J gene TRBJ1-2; 7 positions match TRBD1. The trim removed 1 base at V and 8 bases at J, leaving 13 bases unmatched. The CDR3 spans 15 residues. CDR1 is SQVTM, CDR2 ANQGSEA, per germline. The CDR3 DNA follows: TGCAGCGTTGAAGTACTGTGGACAGGCGGCTTCGGCTACACCTTC. As protein: CSVEVLWTGGFGYTF.

This clone was recorded at least ten times. The chain has TRBV29-1 and TRBJ2-1, with D unresolved. V shed 6 bases and J shed 9 bases, with 15 bases lying between them. The germline V gene has CDR1 SQVTM and CDR2 ANQGSEA. The CDR3 runs 12 residues. CDR3 loop: CSVLRAVGEQFF. The DNA of the CDR3 is TGCAGCGTCCTCCGGGCGGTAGGTGAGCAGTTCTTC.

This clone came up a few times. The limits of the CDR3 on the DNA are not certain, so only TCRdb's listed CDR3 is given. V and J are TRBV9 and TRBJ2-2; the table calls TRBD1, which could not be checked here. Germline V gives CDR1 SGDLS, CDR2 YYNGEE. The CDR3 totals 20 residues, both ends included. This CDR3 is CASSVDNKQYFGPGTGELFF.